These 21 T cell receptor beta chains were all obtained from the same sample, sequenced in a study of blood T cell repertoires in COVID-19. Generated by immunoSEQ multiplex PCR, the TCRdb table keeps only in-frame clones and is missing some. The data hold tens of thousands of clones, with around 83% observed a single time. The specimen sequenced was peripheral blood. All receptors come from a man in his forties or fifties with COVID-19, enrolled during active disease.

V is TRBV29-1 and J is TRBJ1-1, with D possibly matching TRBD1 (6 bases). Trimming left V 6 bases short and J 4 bases short, with 12 bases between. The CDR3 has 12 amino acids. CDR1 and CDR2 from the germline V gene are SQVTM and ANQGSEA. CDR3 protein: CSVGGGGTEAFF. The CDR3 DNA is TGCAGCGTCGGAGGGGGGGGCACTGAAGCTTTCTTT.

This clone appeared a few times. This sequence joins TRBV10-2 and TRBJ1-6; D is unresolved. The germline CDR1 and CDR2 sequences are WSHSY and SAAADI. The CDR3 contains 17 residues. Trimming took 10 bases from V and 0 from J, leaving 19 bases between them. This chain's CDR3 is CATRRGPRNSYNSPLHF. The CDR3 region has the DNA TGCGCCACCCGTAGAGGGCCACGTAACTCCTATAATTCACCCCTCCACTTT.

The chain has TRBV28 and TRBJ2-5; 12 positions agree with TRBD2. V dropped 2 bases and J dropped 6; count of bases not matched to a gene: 16. The CDR3 covers 19 residues. The germline CDR1 and CDR2 sequences are MDHEN and SYDVKM. The CDR3 protein is CASSLRSLAGGGVMKTQYF. The CDR3 nucleotides read TGTGCCAGCAGTTTAAGGTCACTAGCGGGAGGAGGCGTTATGAAGACCCAGTACTTC. The full variable domain, with the rest looked up from reference TRBV28 and TRBJ2-5, is DVKVTQSSRYLVKRTGEKVFLECVQDMDHENMFWYRQDPGLGLRLIYFSYDVKMKEKGDIPEGYSVSREKKERFSLILESASTNQTSMYLCASSLRSLAGGGVMKTQYFGPGTRLLVL.

The V call is TRBV27, the J call TRBJ2-1; 9 nucleotides match TRBD1. The ends lost 5 bases at V and 5 bases at J; junction bases unmatched: 4. The CDR3 contains 14 residues. Germline-derived CDR1 and CDR2 are MNHEY and SMNVEV (reference sequence). The CDR3 DNA reads as TGTGCCAGCAGTCCCGGGACAGGGAACAATGAGCAGTTCTTC. It specifies CASSPGTGNNEQFF.

The chain combines TRBV6-1 with TRBJ2-7, with D uncertain. The CDR3 runs 14 residues. Per germline, CDR1 MNHNS and CDR2 SASEGT. V was trimmed by 2 bases and J by 2 bases, leaving 10 bases between them. The CDR3: CASSEFSTTYEQYF. For the CDR3, the DNA is TGTGCCAGCAGTGAATTTAGTACGACCTACGAGCAGTACTTC.

The chain has TRBV5-6 and TRBJ2-2; TRBD1 matches at 7 bases. The V segment lost 0 bases and the J segment 7 bases; nucleotides outside the gene matches: 3. The germline V gene encodes CDR1 SGHDT and CDR2 YYEEEE. This CDR3 contains 14 residues. CDR3 nucleotide sequence: TGTGCCAGCAGCTTGGCGACAGGGTTCGGGGAGCTGTTTTTT. Protein product: CASSLATGFGELFF. The whole variable domain, remainder taken from reference TRBV5-6 and TRBJ2-2, is DAGVTQSPTHLIKTRGQQVTLRCSPKSGHDTVSWYQQALGQGPQFIFQYYEEEERQRGNFPDRFSGHQFPNYSSELNVNALLLGDSALYLCASSLATGFGELFFGEGSRLTVL.

The V call is TRBV7-2, the J call TRBJ1-1; D is uncertain. This CDR3 spans 13 amino acids. CDR1 SGHTA and CDR2 FQGNSA come from the germline V gene. The V end was cut by 5 bases, the J end by 4 bases, with 11 bases between. The CDR3 bases are TGTGCCAGCAGCCCCATACTAGGCACTGAAGCTTTCTTT. This codes for CASSPILGTEAFF. Variable domain in full (rest from reference TRBV7-2 and TRBJ1-1): GAGVSQSPSNKVTEKGKDVELRCDPISGHTALYWYRQSLGQGLEFLIYFQGNSAPDKSGLPSDRFSAERTGGSVSTLTIQRTQQEDSAVYLCASSPILGTEAFFGQGTRLTVV.

The chain is built from TRBV6-5 and TRBJ1-1, with 9 bases identical to TRBD1. This CDR3 is 15 amino acids long. Germline CDR1 is MNHEY and CDR2 is SVGAGI. V shed 5 bases and J 5 bases; nucleotides not matched to a gene: 9. CDR3 nucleotide sequence: TGTGCCAGCAGTCGCCTCGGACAGGGGAAGACTGAAGCTTTCTTT. Amino acid sequence: CASSRLGQGKTEAFF.

This clone occurred a few times. The rearrangement uses TRBV4-2 and TRBJ2-7; 12 bases agree with TRBD2. The CDR3 has 17 residues. The germline V gene has CDR1 LGHNA and CDR2 YNFKEQ. Trimming cost V 1 base and J 0 bases; bases outside gene matches: 4. The CDR3 here is CASSQAATSGSSYEQYF. The CDR3 DNA follows: TGTGCCAGCAGCCAAGCCGCGACTAGCGGGAGCTCCTACGAGCAGTACTTC.

V is TRBV5-6 and J is TRBJ2-3; no definite D call. V gave up 0 bases and J gave up 10 bases, with 12 bases separating them. The CDR3 runs 13 residues. Germline assignment: CDR1 SGHDT and CDR2 YYEEEE. CDR3: CASSLADSGPQYF. The CDR3 nucleotides are TGTGCCAGCAGCTTGGCCGACTCTGGCCCGCAGTATTTT.

The rearrangement links TRBV7-2 to TRBJ2-1, with a weak D call TRBD2 (6 bases). The V end lost 4 bases, the J end lost 6 bases, and 16 bases lay between the germline ends. Germline V gene lookup returns CDR1 SGHTA and CDR2 FQGNSA. The CDR3 runs to 15 residues. Here the CDR3 DNA reads TGTGCCAGCAGCTCGGCGAAGGGACTGCTCAATGAGCAGTTCTTC. Protein: CASSSAKGLLNEQFF.

In its sample, this clone was seen once. The V call is TRBV6-1, the J call TRBJ1-2, with 7 nucleotides matching TRBD1. V lost 0 bases to trimming and J lost 5 bases; unmatched junction nucleotides: 9. Germline values: CDR1 MNHNS, CDR2 SASEGT. The CDR3 consists of 16 residues. Written as DNA, the CDR3 is TGTGCCAGCAGTGAAGCCGGACAGGTGGGACCATATGGCTACACCTTC. Protein product: CASSEAGQVGPYGYTF.

The CDR3 DNA follows: TGTGCCAGCAGTGAAGAAGTGGGGACTAGTGCGCAGTATTTT. Amino acids: CASSEEVGTSAQYF. The V and J genes are TRBV6-1 and TRBJ2-3, with TRBD2 matching 8 bases. CDR1 MNHNS and CDR2 SASEGT come from the germline V gene. The ends lost 1 base at V and 10 bases at J; junction bases unmatched: 7. This CDR3 has 14 residues.

The rearrangement links TRBV7-8 to TRBJ2-3, with 7 bases aligning to TRBD1. With V trimmed by 5 bases and J by 3 bases, 11 bases remained unmatched. The CDR3 consists of 16 residues. Germline values: CDR1 SGHVS, CDR2 FQNEAQ. The CDR3 DNA follows: TGTGCCAGCAGCCGCGACAGGGAGCGGCGGACAGATACGCAGTATTTT. Its protein product is CASSRDRERRTDTQYF. Complete variable domain (other parts from reference TRBV7-8 and TRBJ2-3): GAGVSQSPRYKVAKRGQDVALRCDPISGHVSLFWYQQALGQGPEFLTYFQNEAQLDKSGLPSDRFFAERPEGSVSTLKIQRTQQEDSAVYLCASSRDRERRTDTQYFGPGTRLTVL.

V usage is TRBV28 and J usage is TRBJ2-5; no reliable D call. The CDR3 spans 14 residues. The V gene lost 5 bases and the J gene lost 5 bases, with 15 bases spanning the gap. CDR1 MDHEN and CDR2 SYDVKM come from the germline V gene. This CDR3 is CASSPRRLEETQYF. The CDR3 DNA reads as TGTGCCAGCAGTCCCCGAAGGCTGGAGGAGACCCAGTACTTC.

V gene TRBV2 combines with J gene TRBJ2-1; unclear D gene. Trimming cost V 6 bases and J 2 bases, with 11 bases left between them. The germline CDR1 and CDR2 sequences are SNHLY and FYNNEI. CDR3 size: 14 residues. The CDR3 coding sequence is TGTGCCAGCAGGGTGAGGAGTACCTACAATGAGCAGTTCTTC. Residues: CASRVRSTYNEQFF. Based on the CDR3 plus reference TRBV2 and TRBJ2-1, the full variable domain is EPEVTQTPSHQVTQMGQEVILRCVPISNHLYFYWYRQILGQKVEFLVSFYNNEISEKSEIFDDQFSVERPDGSNFTLKIRSTKLEDSAMYFCASRVRSTYNEQFFGPGTRLTVL.

This clone came up a few times. The V gene is TRBV6-6, the J gene TRBJ1-1; D is perhaps TRBD1 (6 bases). V was cut by 6 bases and J by 1 base, with 18 bases left in between. The CDR3 consists of 16 residues. Germline CDR1 is MNHNY and CDR2 is SVGAGI (reference sequence). This CDR3 is CASRPEGGVGNTEAFF. The CDR3 nucleotides are TGTGCCAGCAGGCCCGAGGGGGGGGTAGGGAACACTGAAGCTTTCTTT.

This chain joins TRBV5-6 and TRBJ2-7; D might be TRBD1 (5 bases). Germline V gene lookup returns CDR1 SGHDT and CDR2 YYEEEE. This CDR3 is built from 16 residues. The V gene lost 3 bases and the J gene lost 3 bases, with 19 bases spanning the gap. The CDR3 here is CASSWGIFGRNYEQYF. CDR3 coding DNA: TGTGCCAGCAGCTGGGGCATATTCGGACGGAACTACGAGCAGTACTTC.

This clone was picked up a small number of times. V and J are TRBV5-1 and TRBJ2-2, with TRBD1 as a possible D gene (6 bases). The CDR3 is made up of 17 amino acids. Deletions cut 4 bases from V and 0 bases from J, with 16 bases between. Germline values: CDR1 SGHRS, CDR2 YFSETQ. The chain's CDR3 is CASSLRQENANTGELFF. In DNA, the CDR3 is TGCGCCAGCAGCCTAAGACAGGAAAACGCGAACACCGGGGAGCTGTTTTTT.

The CDR3, as DNA: TGTGCCAGCTCTCCGACCCTAACAGGGGGCGATGGCGCTTTCTTT. Protein product: CASSPTLTGGDGAFF. V gene TRBV18 combines with J gene TRBJ1-1; TRBD1 aligns across 9 bases. There are 15 residues in the CDR3. J was trimmed by 11 bases and V by 6 bases; bases with no gene match: 16. Germline V CDR1 and CDR2: KGHSH, LQKENI.

The chain couples TRBV28 to TRBJ1-5; the D gene is possibly TRBD1 (6 bases). This CDR3 has 12 amino acids. V lost 5 bases, J lost 6 bases, and 8 bases lay in between. The V gene's germline CDR1 is MDHEN and CDR2 SYDVKM. CDR3 amino acids: CASSPQGQPQHF. CDR3 DNA: TGTGCCAGCAGTCCACAGGGTCAGCCCCAGCATTTT.